The 15 T cell receptor beta chains given below trace back to one sample, sequenced in a study of T cells and Merkel cell carcinoma outcomes. Repertoires were generated with immunoSEQ multiplex PCR, while TCRdb's copy carries only in-frame clones and drops some. The sample holds about 4,200 clones; about 91% are singletons and the top ten take approximately 1.7%. Material for sequencing was tumor tissue from Merkel cell carcinoma. These TCRs come from a human donor with Merkel cell carcinoma.

The genes are TRBV11-2 and TRBJ1-5, with D perhaps matching TRBD1 (5 bases). V was cut by 1 base and J by 6 bases, with 13 bases left in between. The germline V gene has CDR1 SGHAT and CDR2 FQNNGV. CDR3 length equals 15 residues. The CDR3 DNA reads TGTGCCAGCAGCTTAGGGGGGGGGAACGGTCAGCCCCAGCATTTT. Encoded protein: CASSLGGGNGQPQHF.

On this clone itself: Within the sample, other DNA sequences also encode this same CDR3. This chain joins TRBV9 and TRBJ2-1; the D is unclear. CDR1 and CDR2 (germline): SGDLS, YYNGEE. V was trimmed by 2 bases and J by 0 bases, leaving 9 bases between them. This CDR3 spans 15 amino acids. DNA for the CDR3: TGTGCCAGCAGCGTCACCGAGAGCTCCTACAATGAGCAGTTCTTC. This translates into CASSVTESSYNEQFF. Full variable domain (remainder filled in from reference TRBV9 and TRBJ2-1): DSGVTQTPKHLITATGQRVTLRCSPRSGDLSVYWYQQSLDQGLQFLIQYYNGEERAKGNILERFSAQQFPDLHSELNLSSLELGDSALYFCASSVTESSYNEQFFGPGTRLTVL.

V usage is TRBV4-1 and J usage is TRBJ1-6; D is uncertain. The CDR3 sequence is 16 residues long. Trimming cost V 1 base and J 11 bases, with 18 bases left between them. Germline V gene data show CDR1 as MGHRA and CDR2 as YSYEKL. The CDR3 DNA reads TGCGCCAGCAGCCAAGGATTATACGGGGAAACGACACCCCTCCACTTT. Encoded protein: CASSQGLYGETTPLHF.

The gene calls are TRBV19 and TRBJ2-3; 7 bases are a match to TRBD1. Germline loops: CDR1 LNHDA, CDR2 SQIVND (reference sequence). Trimming at V came to 7 bases and at J to 4 bases, leaving 8 bases not matched to a gene. The CDR3 is made up of 14 amino acids. CDR3: CASTVGTVADTQYF. CDR3 coding DNA: TGTGCCAGTACCGTAGGGACAGTAGCAGATACGCAGTATTTT.

The chain uses TRBV28 and TRBJ2-2, with D tentatively TRBD2 (6 bases). Trimming removed 8 bases from V and 0 bases from J, with 19 bases in between. Germline CDR1 is MDHEN and CDR2 is SYDVKM. CDR3 length equals 17 residues. The CDR3 reads CASSVLGTGSNTGELFF. The CDR3, as DNA: TGTGCCAGCTCAGTCTTGGGGACTGGATCGAACACCGGGGAGCTGTTTTTT. Looking up the rest from reference TRBV28 and TRBJ2-2 gives the full variable domain: DVKVTQSSRYLVKRTGEKVFLECVQDMDHENMFWYRQDPGLGLRLIYFSYDVKMKEKGDIPEGYSVSREKKERFSLILESASTNQTSMYLCASSVLGTGSNTGELFFGEGSRLTVL.

The genes are TRBV19 and TRBJ1-5; 10 bases map to TRBD1. CDR1 is LNHDA and CDR2 is SQIVND in the germline V gene (reference sequence). The CDR3 runs to 14 residues. After removal of 7 bases from V and 2 bases from J, the junction contained 2 bases not matched to a gene. The CDR3 protein is CASTGTGGNQPQHF. CDR3 coding DNA: TGTGCCAGTACCGGGACAGGGGGCAATCAGCCCCAGCATTTT.

V usage is TRBV7-9 and J usage is TRBJ1-1; the D gene is possibly TRBD1 (6 bases). Germline V gene sequence: CDR1 SEHNR, CDR2 FQNEAQ (reference sequence). The CDR3 sequence is 13 residues long. V gave up 5 bases and J gave up 4 bases, with 11 bases separating them. The CDR3 reads CASSATRGTEAFF. CDR3 nucleotides: TGTGCCAGCAGCGCAACCAGGGGCACTGAAGCTTTCTTT.

This clone was detected only a few times. The chain recombines TRBV4-2 with TRBJ1-3, with 8 bases lining up with TRBD1. Germline V gene sequence: CDR1 LGHNA, CDR2 YNFKEQ. V trimming: 0 bases; J trimming: 7 bases; junction bases outside the gene matches: 14. The CDR3 runs 18 residues. The CDR3 DNA follows: TGTGCCAGCAGCCAAGACCAGGTGGGGCAGGGGGCACGTAACACCATATATTTT. This encodes CASSQDQVGQGARNTIYF.

DNA of the CDR3: TGTGCCAGCAGCTTAGAAGAACCGGGCGTAAGCGGCTACACCTTC. Translated: CASSLEEPGVSGYTF. V usage is TRBV7-9 and J usage is TRBJ1-2; D gene unclear. V was pared by 1 base and J by 8 bases, with 17 bases between. CDR3 length: 15 residues. CDR1 SEHNR and CDR2 FQNEAQ come from the germline V gene (reference sequence).

This chain connects TRBV6-5 to TRBJ2-1, with D uncertain. CDR3 length: 14 amino acids. Between the trimmed V and J ends, which lost 6 bases and 2 bases, there was a span of 11 bases. Germline CDR1 is MNHEY and CDR2 is SVGAGI. CDR3 DNA: TGTGCCAGCAGACGCGCCTCGACCTACAATGAGCAGTTCTTC. Translation: CASRRASTYNEQFF.

This clone has just a few counts. The J gene is TRBJ2-7, the V gene TRBV6-7; D is perhaps TRBD1 (6 bases). TRBV6-7 is an open reading frame whose function is uncertain. The CDR3 has 13 residues. Trimming stripped 4 bases from V and 2 bases from J, with 9 bases between. This CDR3 is CASSSDSPYEQYF. The CDR3 nucleotides read TGTGCCAGCAGTTCGGACAGCCCCTACGAGCAGTACTTC.

As regards this clone: The sample contains more than one DNA sequence encoding this CDR3. The V gene is TRBV5-1, the J gene TRBJ2-2; 10 bases line up with TRBD1. V shed 4 bases and J 2 bases; nucleotides not matched to a gene: 8. The CDR3 consists of 17 residues. Per the germline V gene, CDR1 is SGHRS and CDR2 is YFSETQ. The DNA for the CDR3 is TGCGCCAGCAGCCTTACCAGGACAGGGGGAAACACCGGGGAGCTGTTTTTT. This codes for CASSLTRTGGNTGELFF. The variable domain in full, completed from reference TRBV5-1 and TRBJ2-2, reads KAGVTQTPRYLIKTRGQQVTLSCSPISGHRSVSWYQQTPGQGLQFLFEYFSETQRNKGNFPGRFSGRQFSNSRSEMNVSTLELGDSALYLCASSLTRTGGNTGELFFGEGSRLTVL.

This clone was seen a few times. This chain uses TRBV7-2 with TRBJ2-7, with 8 bases lining up with TRBD2. This CDR3 has 14 residues. Germline CDR1 reads SGHTA; CDR2 reads FQGNSA. V was clipped by 5 bases and J by 9 bases; unmatched bases: 12. This CDR3 reads CASSPVRAGGRQYF. CDR3 bases: TGTGCCAGCAGCCCAGTCCGGGCGGGGGGAAGGCAGTACTTC.

This sequence joins TRBV4-3 and TRBJ1-4; D is unclear. Germline lookup yields CDR1 LGHNA and CDR2 YSLEER. Trimming pared 0 bases from V and 8 bases from J, leaving 10 bases between. This CDR3 contains 14 residues. The CDR3 DNA reads TGCGCCAGCAGCCAAGATAGGGCGGGCGAAAAACTGTTTTTT. Its translation is CASSQDRAGEKLFF.

This clone has only one observation. This chain joins TRBV5-1 and TRBJ2-1, with no clear D. V lost 4 bases and J lost 6, with 14 bases in between. The germline V gene has CDR1 SGHRS and CDR2 YFSETQ. The CDR3 runs to 14 residues. CDR3 amino acids: CASSPGDFGNEQFF. For the CDR3, the DNA is TGCGCCAGCAGCCCAGGAGACTTTGGCAATGAGCAGTTCTTC.